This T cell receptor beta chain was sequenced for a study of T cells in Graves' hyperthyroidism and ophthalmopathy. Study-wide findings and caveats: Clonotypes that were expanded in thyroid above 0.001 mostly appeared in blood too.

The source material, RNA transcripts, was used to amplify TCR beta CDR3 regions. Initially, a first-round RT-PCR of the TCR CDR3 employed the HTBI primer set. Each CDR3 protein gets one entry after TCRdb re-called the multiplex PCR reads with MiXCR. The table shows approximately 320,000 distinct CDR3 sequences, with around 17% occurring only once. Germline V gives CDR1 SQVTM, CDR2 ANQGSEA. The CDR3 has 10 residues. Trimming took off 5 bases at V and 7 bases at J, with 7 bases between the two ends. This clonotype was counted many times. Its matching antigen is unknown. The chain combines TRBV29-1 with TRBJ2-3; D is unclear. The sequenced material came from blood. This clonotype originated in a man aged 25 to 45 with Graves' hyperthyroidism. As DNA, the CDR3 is TGCAGCGTTCTTAGTAATACGCAGTATTTT. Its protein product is CSVLSNTQYF.